This T cell receptor beta chain was captured by sequencing in a study of T cell responses to AZD1222 COVID-19 vaccine. Overall study results and limits: In a largely white British group with more females than males, clonal diversity was possibly underestimated. Only five to seven AZD1222 recipients were seropositive at baseline. There were vaccine-associated CD4 TCRs across spike, dominant at 160-218 and 743-854. Following two doses of AZD1222, Spike-specific TCR breadth and depth rose.

A remark on this clone: Its antigen remains unidentified.

The CDR3 loop spans 14 amino acids. The V end was cut by 6 bases, the J end by 0 bases, with 11 bases between. Per germline, CDR1 LGHDT and CDR2 YNNKEL (reference sequence). The table came from immunoSEQ multiplex PCR; TCRdb's copy has only in-frame clones and leaves some out. The data show some 150,000 clones, around nine tenths seen once. This clonotype was obtained from an adult in good health. J is TRBJ1-1 and V is TRBV3-1 (or the pseudogene TRBV3-2); D gene uncertain. The sequenced sample was peripheral blood, obtained on day 0 of MenACWY control vaccination. CDR3 protein: CASRPREMNTEAFF. The CDR3 nucleotides read TGTGCCAGCAGACCCCGGGAGATGAACACTGAAGCTTTCTTT.